The clone carrying this TCR beta chain occurred once. Individuals aged about 18 to 100 years were recruited from 24 US areas. Two negative PCRs, clearance, or symptom resolution were required of recovered Cohort 3 donors. Data came from immunoSEQ multiplex PCR; TCRdb stores just in-frame clones and leaves some out. The profile shows fewer than 200,000 clones, almost 80% of them singletons. Per the germline V gene, CDR1 is LGHNA and CDR2 is YNFKEQ. V gave up 2 bases and J gave up 2 bases; unmatched junction bases: 7. The CDR3 runs to 17 residues. This record comes from a study of blood T cell repertoires in COVID-19.

J is TRBJ1-3 and V is TRBV4-2; the match to TRBD1 covers 9 bases. Specimen: PBMCs or T cells enriched from blood (not recorded which). This receptor was identified in a woman in her forties or fifties who had recovered from COVID-19. The CDR3 loop is CASSQNRGQGTGNTIYF. The CDR3 region has the DNA TGTGCCAGCAGCCAAAATCGCGGACAGGGGACTGGAAACACCATATATTTT.